This T cell receptor (beta chain) was sequenced during a study of cytomegalovirus exposure and HLA in healthy donors. For the study at large: Approximately 85 million unique TCRs from HLA-typed donors were held in an early data release.

Notes on this clone: Its antigen is currently unknown.

The ends lost 6 bases at V and 4 bases at J; junction bases unmatched: 10. CDR1 MDHEN and CDR2 SYDVKM come from the germline V gene. The length of the CDR3 is 17 residues. The study, taken as a whole, reports: For most TCR beta V segments, an earlier analysis put the productive rate at about 90% or about 30% of the time. The HLA-A and HLA-B alleles of most subjects were reportedly predicted accurately from TCR beta sequences.

Use of 60 Vbeta and 13 Jbeta primers characterized the PCR. Sequencing used immunoSEQ multiplex PCR; TCRdb keeps in-frame clones, though not all of them. Among 150,000 to 200,000 clones, approximately 65% were seen once, and the ten largest hold roughly 2.9%. Sequencing was carried out using PBMCs. The rearrangement joins TRBV28 to TRBJ2-6; 9 bases are a match to TRBD1. The receptor's source is a middle-aged man in good health and CMV-seronegative. The CDR3: CASREGTGSEGANVLTF. For the CDR3, the DNA is TGTGCCAGCAGGGAAGGGACAGGGTCGGAAGGGGCCAACGTCCTGACTTTC.